This record concerns one TCR beta chain sequence. 60 Vbeta and 13 Jbeta primers were used in PCR. TCRdb's copy holds only in-frame clones and misses some; the assay was immunoSEQ multiplex PCR. This table holds just over 150,000 clones, around 79% found once. This sample is part of a study of cytomegalovirus exposure and HLA in healthy donors. Unmatched junction bases numbered 13, after V lost 0 bases and J lost 3 bases. Germline V lookup: CDR1 MGHRA, CDR2 YSYEKL. The CDR3 has 18 residues. The gene calls are TRBV4-1 and TRBJ2-7; 8 bases agree with TRBD2. Sequencing used PBMCs. The origin of this receptor is a woman aged 45-65 years in good health and CMV-seropositive. This CDR3 is CASSQEFSGGAYNYEQYF. The CDR3 DNA reads as TGCGCCAGCAGCCAAGAATTTTCGGGGGGGGCGTACAACTACGAGCAGTACTTC.